These 26 T cell receptor beta chains were all obtained from the same sample, sequenced in a study of blood T cell repertoires in COVID-19. Libraries were prepared by immunoSEQ multiplex PCR; TCRdb keeps only in-frame clonotypes and omits some of them. The data hold roughly 68,000 clones, with over 80% observed a single time. Input material: peripheral blood. The receptor source for this set is a woman older than 75 with acute or convalescent COVID-19.

This chain uses TRBV11-3 with TRBJ2-1; 14 bases are shared with TRBD2. CDR3 length equals 15 residues. Germline-derived CDR1 and CDR2 are SGHNT and YENEEA. The V gene end was trimmed by 5 bases and the J gene end by 10 bases; junction bases not matched to a gene: 7. The DNA of the CDR3 is TGTGCCAGCAGCCTAAAGGGACTAGCGGGAGACGAGCAGTTCTTC. It codes for CASSLKGLAGDEQFF.

Here the CDR3 reads CASSSDSPIAHQPQHF. The DNA for the CDR3 is TGTGCCAGCAGCTCAGACAGTCCCATCGCTCATCAGCCCCAGCATTTT. The chain has TRBV7-2 and TRBJ1-5; D possibly corresponds to TRBD1 (5 bases). Trimming removed 4 bases at V and 5 bases at J, with 18 bases between. CDR3 length: 16 residues. Germline V gene lookup returns CDR1 SGHTA and CDR2 FQGNSA.

There are a few counts of this clone. The V and J genes are TRBV30 and TRBJ1-2; TRBD1 matches at 8 bases. Losses at the gene ends were 0 bases for V and 3 bases for J; bases not matched to a gene: 6. This CDR3 is built from 15 residues. The V gene's germline CDR1 is GTSNPN and CDR2 SVGIG (reference sequence). The CDR3: CAWSVNGQGHYGYTF. As DNA, the CDR3 is TGTGCCTGGAGTGTTAACGGACAGGGACACTATGGCTACACCTTC. The full variable domain, its missing parts supplied by reference TRBV30 and TRBJ1-2, is SQTIHQWPATLVQPVGSPLSLECTVEGTSNPNLYWYRQAAGRGLQLLFYSVGIGQISSEVPQNLSASRPQDRQFILSSKKLLLSDSGFYLCAWSVNGQGHYGYTFGSGTRLTVV.

The chain combines TRBV6-5 with TRBJ1-5; tentative D call: TRBD1 (6 bases). V was cut by 0 bases and J by 7 bases, with 16 bases left in between. Germline V gene lookup returns CDR1 MNHEY and CDR2 SVGAGI. This CDR3 region has 16 residues. The CDR3 DNA reads TGTGCCAGCAGTTACTCGAAGGCAGGGGTTGGCCAGCCCCAGCATTTT. Translation: CASSYSKAGVGQPQHF.

The chain employs TRBV19 and TRBJ1-5; TRBD1 matches at 11 bases. Per the germline V gene, CDR1 is LNHDA and CDR2 is SQIVND (reference sequence). This CDR3 has 16 amino acids. Trimming at V came to 3 bases and at J to 4 bases, leaving 5 bases not matched to a gene. The CDR3 nucleotides are TGTGCCAGTAGTATTAGGGGGACAGGGGGGAATCAGCCCCAGCATTTT. Its protein is CASSIRGTGGNQPQHF.

The rearrangement links TRBV5-6 to TRBJ2-5; D unresolved. With 0 bases removed from V and 1 base from J, the gap between germline ends came to 10 bases. The V gene's germline CDR1 is SGHDT and CDR2 YYEEEE. The CDR3 totals 15 residues. The CDR3 nucleotides are TGTGCCAGCAGCTTGGGAGCGATCCTCCAAGAGACCCAGTACTTC. Protein: CASSLGAILQETQYF.

The chain is built from TRBV30 and TRBJ2-2; 7 positions agree with TRBD1. The CDR3 has 14 amino acids. Trimming took 3 bases from V and 5 from J; bases not matched to a gene: 6. CDR1 and CDR2 from the germline V gene are GTSNPN and SVGIG (reference sequence). The CDR3 loop is CAWRRRQGTGELFF. The CDR3 DNA reads TGTGCCTGGAGGCGCAGACAGGGTACCGGGGAGCTGTTTTTT. The variable domain in full, completed from reference TRBV30 and TRBJ2-2, reads SQTIHQWPATLVQPVGSPLSLECTVEGTSNPNLYWYRQAAGRGLQLLFYSVGIGQISSEVPQNLSASRPQDRQFILSSKKLLLSDSGFYLCAWRRRQGTGELFFGEGSRLTVL.

By frequency in the sample, this clone is medium-sized. Sequence at one end of the junction differs from germline and may be a read error. The rearrangement joins TRBV7-7 to TRBJ2-3, with D possibly TRBD2 on 7 matching bases. Germline V gene data show CDR1 as SSHAT and CDR2 as FNYEAQ (reference sequence). This CDR3 contains 14 residues. The CDR3 loop reads CASSPTGGADTQYF. CDR3 in DNA: TGTGCTAGCAGCCCCACGGGGGGCGCAGATACGCAGTATTTT. Using reference TRBV7-7 and TRBJ2-3 for the parts outside the CDR3, the full variable domain is GAGVSQSPRYKVTKRGQDVTLRCDPISSHATLYWYQQALGQGPEFLTYFNYEAQPDKSGLPSDRFSAERPEGSISTLTIQRTEQRDSAMYRCASSPTGGADTQYFGPGTRLTVL.

The chain couples TRBV7-8 to TRBJ2-5, with 7 bases aligning to TRBD1. The CDR3 is made up of 16 amino acids. V was clipped by 3 bases and J by 4 bases; unmatched bases: 11. Germline V lookup: CDR1 SGHVS, CDR2 FQNEAQ. The CDR3 spells CASSFSTGARGETQYF. The CDR3 nucleotides read TGTGCCAGCAGCTTTAGTACAGGGGCCCGGGGAGAGACCCAGTACTTC. Variable domain in full (rest from reference TRBV7-8 and TRBJ2-5): GAGVSQSPRYKVAKRGQDVALRCDPISGHVSLFWYQQALGQGPEFLTYFQNEAQLDKSGLPSDRFFAERPEGSVSTLKIQRTQQEDSAVYLCASSFSTGARGETQYFGPGTRLLVL.

The V gene is TRBV5-6, the J gene TRBJ2-2; 12 bases map to TRBD2. The V gene end was trimmed by 4 bases and the J gene end by 4 bases; junction bases not matched to a gene: 5. The CDR3 consists of 16 residues. CDR1 is SGHDT and CDR2 is YYEEEE in the germline V gene. The CDR3 loop is CASSRPGLAGTGELFF. The CDR3 DNA sequence: TGTGCCAGCAGCCGACCGGGACTAGCGGGCACCGGGGAGCTGTTTTTT.

The rearrangement uses TRBV4-1 and TRBJ2-7; possibly TRBD2 for D (5 bases). CDR1 and CDR2 from the germline V gene are MGHRA and YSYEKL. V shed 2 bases and J shed 5 bases, with 7 bases lying between them. There are 12 residues in the CDR3. The CDR3 nucleotides read TGCGCCAGCAGCCAAACCGGGGACGAGCAGTACTTC. This translates into CASSQTGDEQYF.

This clone showed up just a few times. J is TRBJ1-2 and V is TRBV18; TRBD1 is a possible D gene (6 bases). The CDR3 totals 13 residues. From germline, CDR1 is KGHSH and CDR2 LQKENI. Trimming stripped 5 bases from V and 3 bases from J, with 10 bases between. CDR3 sequence (DNA): TGTGCCAGCTCAACGGACAGCGACTATGGCTACACCTTC. Amino acid sequence: CASSTDSDYGYTF.

This clone was counted once. The J gene is TRBJ1-1, the V gene TRBV6-5; unclear D gene. The CDR3 has 12 residues. The V gene's germline CDR1 is MNHEY and CDR2 SVGAGI. The ends were cut back, 8 bases at V and 4 bases at J, with 11 bases in the middle. CDR3 nucleotides: TGTGCCAGCGGACTTTCGGCCACTGAAGCTTTCTTT. This translates into CASGLSATEAFF.

This rearrangement joins TRBV5-8 to TRBJ2-1; 7 bases agree with TRBD2. J was trimmed by 4 bases and V by 4 bases; bases with no gene match: 17. CDR3 size: 18 residues. Germline CDR1 is SGHTS and CDR2 is YDEGEE. In nucleotides, the CDR3 is TGTGCCAGCAGCCCGGTATTAACCCCGGCGGGGGTTTACAATGAGCAGTTCTTC. Amino acid sequence: CASSPVLTPAGVYNEQFF.

The rearrangement joins TRBV5-1 to TRBJ1-6; possibly TRBD1 for D (6 bases). The CDR3 runs to 16 residues. From germline, CDR1 is SGHRS and CDR2 YFSETQ. V lost 4 bases to trimming and J lost 4 bases, with 15 bases between them. The chain's CDR3 is CASSPYTTGYNSPLHF. The CDR3 DNA reads as TGCGCCAGCAGCCCCTATACCACAGGGTATAATTCACCCCTCCACTTT.

The V call is TRBV5-6, the J call TRBJ1-4, with TRBD1 as a possible D gene (6 bases). CDR1 is SGHDT, CDR2 YYEEEE, per germline. Deletions cut 6 bases from V and 5 bases from J, with 17 bases between. The CDR3 is made up of 15 amino acids. In nucleotides, the CDR3 is TGTGCCAGCACCCGGGGGGCGGGGGCCAATGAAAAACTGTTTTTT. Amino acids: CASTRGAGANEKLFF.

Comment on this clone: Because the CDR3's place on the DNA is in doubt, the DNA is left out and the CDR3 is given as listed by TCRdb. This sequence joins TRBV3-1 (or the pseudogene TRBV3-2) and TRBJ1-2; the table's TRBD1 call for D was not verified on the DNA. CDR1 LGHDT and CDR2 YNNKEL come from the germline V gene (reference sequence). The CDR3 sequence runs 13 residues, both termini included. The chain's CDR3 is CASSQDRWGQGAF.

This chain connects TRBV5-4 to TRBJ2-5; D may be TRBD2 (5 bases). The ends were cut back, 3 bases at V and 5 bases at J, with 17 bases in the middle. CDR1 and CDR2 (germline): SGHNT, YYREEE (reference sequence). CDR3 length equals 15 residues. This chain's CDR3 is CASSSQLGETETQYF. The CDR3 bases are TGTGCCAGCAGCTCCCAGCTTGGGGAGACGGAGACCCAGTACTTC.

The chain is built from TRBV19 and TRBJ2-5; TRBD2 aligns across 11 bases. Trimming removed 8 bases from V and 5 bases from J; junction bases left unmatched: 10. This CDR3 contains 15 residues. The germline gives CDR1 LNHDA, CDR2 SQIVND (reference sequence). The DNA of the CDR3 is TGTGCCAGTGCAACCCTAGCGGGGGGTCCGGAGACCCAGTACTTC. Protein sequence: CASATLAGGPETQYF.

J is TRBJ1-6 and V is TRBV30, with 7 bases that match TRBD1. CDR1 and CDR2 from the germline V gene are GTSNPN and SVGIG (reference sequence). The CDR3 has 13 residues. Unmatched junction bases numbered 2, after V lost 1 base and J lost 8 bases. This chain's CDR3 is CAWSDRGHSPLHF. The DNA of the CDR3 is TGTGCCTGGAGTGACAGGGGCCATTCACCCCTCCACTTT.

This chain links TRBV10-2 with TRBJ2-7; 7 nucleotides align to TRBD1. CDR1 is WSHSY, CDR2 SAAADI, per germline. This CDR3 contains 14 residues. With 7 bases clipped from V and 1 base from J, the junction kept 7 bases outside the gene matches. This CDR3 is CASTDRESSYEQYF. The CDR3 coding sequence is TGCGCCAGCACTGACAGGGAATCATCCTACGAGCAGTACTTC.

V and J are TRBV6-5 and TRBJ1-2; 8 nucleotides match TRBD1. CDR1 and CDR2 from the germline V gene are MNHEY and SVGAGI. CDR3 length equals 13 residues. V trimming: 6 bases; J trimming: 5 bases; junction bases outside the gene matches: 5. The CDR3 loop reads CASSGTGRYGYTF. As DNA, the CDR3 is TGTGCCAGCAGCGGGACAGGACGTTATGGCTACACCTTC.

The J gene is TRBJ1-4, the V gene TRBV6-1; D perhaps matches TRBD1 (5 bases). In germline, CDR1 is MNHNS, CDR2 SASEGT. The V and J ends lost 4 bases and 6 bases respectively, with 18 bases between them. This CDR3 contains 16 residues. As DNA, the CDR3 is TGTGCCAGCAGTGGGGGTATTCGTACGGGGGATGAAAAACTGTTTTTT. This encodes CASSGGIRTGDEKLFF.

The chain joins TRBV15 to TRBJ1-1; a possible D gene is TRBD1 (6 bases). V lost 7 bases and J 7 bases, leaving 13 bases between the germline ends. CDR1 and CDR2 (germline): LNHNV, YYDKDF (reference sequence). The CDR3 length is 12 residues. The DNA for the CDR3 is TGTGCCACCACCATACAGGACAGTGAAGCTTTCTTT. This sequence encodes CATTIQDSEAFF.

This chain joins TRBV18 and TRBJ1-1; 7 bases fit TRBD1. J was trimmed by 4 bases and V by 2 bases; bases with no gene match: 1. Germline V gene sequence: CDR1 KGHSH, CDR2 LQKENI. CDR3 size: 13 residues. CDR3 DNA: TGTGCCAGCTCACCAGACAGGGCCACTGAAGCTTTCTTT. Its protein product is CASSPDRATEAFF. The full variable domain, with the rest looked up from reference TRBV18 and TRBJ1-1, is NAGVMQNPRHLVRRRGQEARLRCSPMKGHSHVYWYRQLPEEGLKFMVYLQKENIIDESGMPKERFSAEFPKEGPSILRIQQVVRGDSAAYFCASSPDRATEAFFGQGTRLTVV.

This clone was found a few times. The chain is built from TRBV3-1 (or the pseudogene TRBV3-2) and TRBJ1-6; D gene uncertain. The ends were cut back, 4 bases at V and 9 bases at J, with 16 bases in the middle. Germline CDR1 LGHDT, CDR2 YNNKEL (reference sequence). The CDR3 runs to 15 residues. The CDR3 spells CASSPRDKATSPLHF. The CDR3 DNA is TGTGCCAGCAGCCCCCGGGATAAGGCGACTTCACCCCTCCACTTT.